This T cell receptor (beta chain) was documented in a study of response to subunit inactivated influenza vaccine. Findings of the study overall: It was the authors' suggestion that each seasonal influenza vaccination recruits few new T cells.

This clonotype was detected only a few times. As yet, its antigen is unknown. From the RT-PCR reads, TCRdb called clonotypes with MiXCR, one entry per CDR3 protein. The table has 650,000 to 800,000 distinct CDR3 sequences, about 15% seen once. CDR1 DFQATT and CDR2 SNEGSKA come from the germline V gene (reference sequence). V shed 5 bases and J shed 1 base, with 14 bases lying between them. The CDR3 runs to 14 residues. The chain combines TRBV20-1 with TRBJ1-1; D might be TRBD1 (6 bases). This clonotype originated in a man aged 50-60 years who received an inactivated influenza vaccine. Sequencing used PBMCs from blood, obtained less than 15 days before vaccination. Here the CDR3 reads CSAPRGGGNTEAFF. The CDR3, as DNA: TGCAGTGCTCCGAGGGGGGGCGGGAACACTGAAGCTTTCTTT.